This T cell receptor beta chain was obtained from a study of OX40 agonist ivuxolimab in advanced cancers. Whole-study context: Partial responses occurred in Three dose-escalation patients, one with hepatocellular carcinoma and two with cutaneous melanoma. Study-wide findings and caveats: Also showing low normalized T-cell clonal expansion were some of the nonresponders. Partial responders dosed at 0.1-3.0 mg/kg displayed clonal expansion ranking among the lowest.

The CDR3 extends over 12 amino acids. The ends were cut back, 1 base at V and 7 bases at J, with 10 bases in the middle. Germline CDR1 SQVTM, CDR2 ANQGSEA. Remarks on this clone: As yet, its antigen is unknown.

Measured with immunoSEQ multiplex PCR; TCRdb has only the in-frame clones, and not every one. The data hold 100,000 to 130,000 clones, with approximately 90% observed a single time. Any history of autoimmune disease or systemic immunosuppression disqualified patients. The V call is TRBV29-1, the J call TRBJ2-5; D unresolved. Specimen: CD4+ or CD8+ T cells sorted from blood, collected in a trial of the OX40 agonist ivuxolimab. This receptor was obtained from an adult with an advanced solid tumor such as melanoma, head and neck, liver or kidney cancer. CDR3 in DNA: TGCAGCGTTGAAGTGCCGGGTCGGACCCAGTACTTC. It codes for CSVEVPGRTQYF.